This is a list of T cell receptor beta chains from one sample in a study of cytomegalovirus exposure and HLA in healthy donors. Sequenced by immunoSEQ multiplex PCR; TCRdb stores in-frame clones only, minus some. This repertoire includes 200,000 to 250,000 clones. Sequencing input: PBMCs. The receptors come from a woman aged 25 to 39 in good health and CMV-seropositive. Both conserved end residues are part of each CDR3. A D gene is named only where the DNA matches it firmly.

>TRBJ2-3|.|TRBV6-5
TGTGCCAGCAGTTCCAACACAGATACGCAGTATTTT
CASSSNTDTQYF
>TRBJ1-5|TRBD1|TRBV7-9
TGTGCCAGCAGCTTAGGACAGGGAGGTCAGCCCCAGCATTTT
CASSLGQGGQPQHF
>TRBJ2-2|TRBD2|TRBV19
TGTGCCAGTAGTATTGGTAGCGGGGCGAACACCGGGGAGCTGTTTTTT
CASSIGSGANTGELFF
>TRBJ1-2|.|TRBV6-4
TGTGCCAGCAGTGACTCTCCAGGCTATGGCTACACCTTC
CASSDSPGYGYTF
>TRBJ2-5|.|TRBV18
TGTGCCAGCTCACCGCCGGCAGGGCGAGAGACCCAGTACTTC
CASSPPAGRETQYF
>TRBJ2-1|TRBD1|TRBV6-5
TGTGCCAGCAGTTACTTTGGACAGGGATCAAATGAGCAGTTCTTC
CASSYFGQGSNEQFF
>TRBJ2-3|.|TRBV5-5
TGTGCCAGCAGCTTGGTGTTTCCCCTACGGGATACGCAGTATTTT
CASSLVFPLRDTQYF
>TRBJ2-7|.|TRBV7-8
TGTGCCAGCAGCTTAGCGAGCCCTAGGAGCCCCTACGAGCAGTACTTC
CASSLASPRSPYEQYF
>TRBJ1-1|.|TRBV5-6
TGTGCCAGCAGCCCTCAGGGGAGATTGGACACTGAAGCTTTCTTT
CASSPQGRLDTEAFF
>TRBJ2-7|.|TRBV11-2
TGTGCCAGCAGCTCCGGACAGTACGAGCAGTACTTC
CASSSGQYEQYF
>TRBJ2-7|.|TRBV2
TGTGCCAGCACCGAACAGGGTCGGGAGCAGTACTTC
CASTEQGREQYF
>TRBJ1-1|.|TRBV5-1
TGCGCCAGCAGCATGGGGGCTGGGAACACTGAAGCTTTCTTT
CASSMGAGNTEAFF
>TRBJ1-1|.|TRBV30
TGTGCCTGGAGTGTACCCGGCCCTCCCAGGGCTAACACTGAAGCTTTCTTT
CAWSVPGPPRANTEAFF
>TRBJ1-4|TRBD1|TRBV4-1
TGCGCCAGCAGCCAAGATTTGGGACAGGGGCATGAAAAACTGTTTTTT
CASSQDLGQGHEKLFF
>TRBJ2-7|.|TRBV6-1
TGTGCCAGCCCTTCCACAGGGTCCTACGAGCAGTACTTC
CASPSTGSYEQYF